The rows below give T cell receptor beta chains drawn from one sample of a study of human T cells and chemical hapten exposure. MiXCR was run by TCRdb on the RACE reads, yielding one entry per CDR3 protein. The top ten hold about 4% of the sample, which has 80,000 to 100,000 distinct CDR3 sequences, 10% to 14% seen once. This specimen consisted of whole blood, obtained in connection with sensitization to the hapten diphenylcyclopropenone (DPC). All receptors come from a woman in her fifties or sixties with alopecia areata. Some clones in this sample may be carry-over from other donors' samples. Both conserved end residues are part of each CDR3. D genes are given only for firm matches. Expanded clones are given a class, and other clones once, few, many or no size at all.

clone_size d_call j_call v_call cdr3_aa cdr3_nt
many . TRBJ2-1 TRBV7-9 CASSLLYNEQFF TGTGCCAGCAGCCTACTATACAATGAGCAGTTCTTC
many . TRBJ2-7 TRBV27 CASKGEGLVSGEQYF TGTGCCAGCAAGGGAGAAGGTCTCGTGTCAGGCGAGCAGTACTTC
few . TRBJ1-5 TRBV28 CASSPAGASNQPQHF TGTGCCAGCAGTCCTGCCGGGGCTAGCAATCAGCCCCAGCATTTT
few . TRBJ1-1 TRBV5-1 CASSLQGRGAFF TGCGCCAGCAGCTTACAGGGAAGGGGAGCTTTCTTT
many . TRBJ2-1 TRBV5-6 CASSLEAGTTLDEQFF TGTGCCAGCAGCTTGGAGGCCGGGACGACCCTCGATGAGCAGTTCTTC
many TRBD1 TRBJ1-1 TRBV6-2/TRBV6-3 CASSTQGAKTEAFF TGTGCCAGCAGTACTCAGGGGGCGAAGACTGAAGCTTTCTTT
. . TRBJ2-6 TRBV19 CASSNLPRSGANVLTF TGTGCCAGTAGTAACCTCCCCAGGTCTGGGGCCAACGTCCTGACTTTC
. TRBD1 TRBJ2-3 TRBV5-1 CASSSTGGLDTQYF TGCGCCAGCAGCTCAACAGGGGGCTTAGATACGCAGTATTTT
few TRBD2 TRBJ2-7 TRBV5-1 CASSLGTSGRGYEQYF TGCGCCAGCAGCTTGGGGACTAGCGGGAGGGGCTACGAGCAGTACTTC
. TRBD1 TRBJ1-2 TRBV29-1 CSVDQGADGYTF TGCAGCGTTGACCAGGGGGCCGATGGCTACACCTTC
many . TRBJ2-3 TRBV7-9 CASSPGGQRGFTDTQYF TGTGCCAGCAGCCCCGGGGGACAGAGGGGTTTTACAGATACGCAGTATTTT
many TRBD1 TRBJ2-7 TRBV28 CASSLRWTGDEQYF TGTGCCAGCAGTTTAAGATGGACAGGGGACGAGCAGTACTTC
many . TRBJ2-1 TRBV5-6 CASSLDREQFF TGTGCCAGCAGCTTAGACAGGGAGCAGTTCTTC
few TRBD1 TRBJ2-7 TRBV29-1 CSVGQGLSYEQYF TGCAGCGTGGGACAGGGTCTTTCCTACGAGCAGTACTTC
few . TRBJ2-1 TRBV19 CASSIGARSNEQFF TGTGCCAGTAGTATCGGTGCCAGGTCCAATGAGCAGTTCTTC
. . TRBJ2-5 TRBV5-1 CASSWAGQKEETQYF TGCGCCAGCAGCTGGGCCGGACAGAAAGAAGAGACCCAGTACTTC
few TRBD1 TRBJ2-3 TRBV7-2 CASSTQGADTQYF TGTGCCAGCAGCACTCAGGGGGCAGATACGCAGTATTTT
many . TRBJ1-1 TRBV25-1 CASSPAGRMGTEAFF TGTGCCAGCAGTCCGGCAGGTAGAATGGGAACTGAAGCTTTCTTT
few . TRBJ2-2 TRBV29-1 CSAARGVAAGELFF TGCAGCGCCGCTAGGGGAGTCGCCGCCGGGGAGCTGTTTTTT
many . TRBJ1-1 TRBV10-2 CASSSPASAMNTEAFF TGCGCCAGCAGTTCCCCGGCATCCGCCATGAACACTGAAGCTTTCTTT
many . TRBJ2-7 TRBV13 CASSLGATDISEQYF TGTGCCAGCAGCTTAGGGGCCACAGATATAAGCGAGCAGTACTTC
many TRBD1 TRBJ1-6 TRBV2 CARGTEYNSPLHF TGTGCCAGAGGGACAGAGTATAATTCACCCCTCCACTTT
. . TRBJ2-1 TRBV24-1 CATSLGGSSYNEQFF TGTGCCACCAGTTTGGGGGGCAGCTCCTACAATGAGCAGTTCTTC
few TRBD1 TRBJ1-4 TRBV5-5 CASSRGTGEKLFF TGTGCCAGCAGCAGGGGGACAGGCGAAAAACTGTTTTTT
many . TRBJ1-6 TRBV7-3 CASSLSASGPNSPLHF TGTGCCAGCAGCTTATCTGCATCGGGACCCAATTCACCCCTCCACTTT
. TRBD2 TRBJ2-1 TRBV29-1 CSVEGLAGGPNYNEQFF TGCAGCGTTGAAGGGCTAGCGGGAGGCCCGAACTACAATGAGCAGTTCTTC
many . TRBJ2-3 TRBV29-1 CSVEGLLTDTQYF TGCAGCGTTGAAGGGCTCCTCACAGATACGCAGTATTTT
many TRBD1 TRBJ1-5 TRBV6-2/TRBV6-3 CASSYSSGTGNQPQHF TGTGCCAGCAGTTACTCTTCCGGGACAGGGAATCAGCCCCAGCATTTT
few . TRBJ2-3 TRBV30 CAWSVLGDTQYF TGTGCCTGGAGTGTACTGGGAGATACGCAGTATTTT
few TRBD2 TRBJ2-1 TRBV11-2 CASSFFGTSLYNEQFF TGTGCCAGCAGCTTCTTTGGGACTAGCTTGTACAATGAGCAGTTCTTC
few . TRBJ2-6 TRBV20-1 CSARGPPGVLTF TGCAGTGCTAGAGGCCCCCCGGGCGTCCTGACTTTC
many . TRBJ2-1 TRBV2 CASNAEGVYNEQFF TGTGCCAGCAATGCCGAGGGTGTATACAATGAGCAGTTCTTC
once . TRBJ1-1 TRBV10-3 CAISSFGEKTNTEASF TGTGCCATCAGTTCGTTTGGGGAAAAAACGAACACTGAAGCTTCCTTT
. . TRBJ1-4 TRBV28 CASGRSSATNEKLFF TGTGCCAGCGGACGGTCCTCTGCAACTAATGAAAAACTGTTTTTT
few TRBD1 TRBJ2-1 TRBV7-3 CASSPGGLGEQFF TGTGCCAGCAGCCCAGGGGGTTTGGGAGAGCAGTTCTTC
few . TRBJ2-1 TRBV7-2 CASSFGASSNEQFF TGTGCCAGCAGCTTTGGGGCCAGCTCCAATGAGCAGTTCTTC
. TRBD2 TRBJ2-7 TRBV12-3/TRBV12-4 CASSLVTSPAYEQYF TGTGCCAGCAGTTTAGTGACTAGCCCTGCCTACGAGCAGTACTTC
many . TRBJ2-1 TRBV19 CASRPNLSGVGGQFF TGTGCCAGTAGACCCAATCTAAGTGGGGTAGGAGGGCAGTTCTTC
many . TRBJ2-3 TRBV5-4 CASSSEIGTDTQYF TGTGCCAGCAGCTCCGAAATTGGCACAGATACGCAGTATTTT
many TRBD2 TRBJ2-3 TRBV5-4 CASSLRTSGTDTQYF TGTGCCAGCAGCTTGCGGACTAGCGGCACAGATACGCAGTATTTT
many TRBD1 TRBJ1-5 TRBV6-1 CASTFSGTGANQPQHF TGTGCCAGCACGTTTTCCGGGACAGGCGCCAATCAGCCCCAGCATTTT
. TRBD2 TRBJ2-5 TRBV29-1 CSVETSGRGTQYF TGCAGCGTTGAGACTAGCGGGAGGGGGACCCAGTACTTC
many TRBD1 TRBJ1-1 TRBV7-6 CASSARQGKNTEAFF TGTGCCAGCAGCGCAAGACAGGGGAAGAACACTGAAGCTTTCTTT
many TRBD2 TRBJ2-5 TRBV3-1 CASSQALAGGPGKTQYF TGTGCCAGCAGCCAGGCTCTAGCGGGAGGGCCGGGGAAGACCCAGTACTTC
many TRBD1 TRBJ2-2 TRBV20-1 CSARDLRQGAQTGELFF TGCAGTGCTAGAGATCTCCGACAGGGCGCACAAACCGGGGAGCTGTTTTTT
many . TRBJ2-1 TRBV12-3/TRBV12-4 CASSLAPPAGIEQFF TGTGCCAGCAGTTTAGCCCCCCCCGCCGGCATTGAGCAGTTCTTC
many TRBD2 TRBJ2-3 TRBV28 CASSLVRLAGPTDTQYF TGTGCCAGCAGTTTGGTAAGGCTAGCGGGGCCCACAGATACGCAGTATTTT
. . TRBJ1-5 TRBV2 CASKSPLVPQHF TGTGCCAGCAAGAGCCCTTTGGTACCCCAGCATTTT